These 23 T cell receptor beta chains were sequenced from one sample in a study of cytomegalovirus exposure and HLA in healthy donors. A multiplex PCR was run with 60 Vbeta primers and 13 Jbeta primers. The table came from immunoSEQ multiplex PCR; TCRdb's copy has only in-frame clones and leaves some out. This table holds about 200,000 clones, around 78% found once. Material for sequencing was PBMCs. The receptors shown here come from a man younger than 40 in good health and CMV-seronegative.

This chain connects TRBV4-2 to TRBJ2-1, with TRBD1 matching 7 bases. This CDR3 is 18 amino acids long. Losses at the gene ends were 0 bases for V and 8 bases for J; bases not matched to a gene: 16. Germline V gene data show CDR1 as LGHNA and CDR2 as YNFKEQ. CDR3 region: CASSQDRGWDSGADEQFF. The DNA of the CDR3 is TGTGCCAGCAGCCAAGACAGGGGGTGGGACAGTGGGGCCGATGAGCAGTTCTTC.

V gene TRBV5-1 combines with J gene TRBJ2-7; 12 bases are shared with TRBD1. The CDR3 covers 15 residues. V lost 3 bases, J lost 1 base, and 2 bases stayed unmatched. Germline-derived CDR1 and CDR2 are SGHRS and YFSETQ. The CDR3 sequence: CASSWGQGASYEQYF. CDR3 DNA sequence: TGCGCCAGCAGCTGGGGACAGGGGGCGTCCTACGAGCAGTACTTC. The variable domain in full, completed from reference TRBV5-1 and TRBJ2-7, reads KAGVTQTPRYLIKTRGQQVTLSCSPISGHRSVSWYQQTPGQGLQFLFEYFSETQRNKGNFPGRFSGRQFSNSRSEMNVSTLELGDSALYLCASSWGQGASYEQYFGPGTRLTVT.

The chain uses TRBV10-3 and TRBJ2-7, with D hard to call. CDR3 length: 12 amino acids. In germline, CDR1 is ENHRY, CDR2 SYGVKD. The V and J ends lost 3 bases and 1 base respectively, with 4 bases between them. The CDR3 DNA reads TGTGCCATCAGTGACAGTTCCTACGAGCAGTACTTC. Its protein is CAISDSSYEQYF.

The chain couples TRBV7-3 to TRBJ2-1; D might be TRBD2 (5 bases). Trimming removed 2 bases at V and 0 bases at J, with 14 bases between. The length of the CDR3 is 17 residues. The germline V gene has CDR1 SGHTA and CDR2 FQGTGA. For the CDR3, the DNA is TGTGCCAGCAGCTTATCCGGGGTCTGGAGCTCCTACAATGAGCAGTTCTTC. Its protein product is CASSLSGVWSSYNEQFF.

This clone is a singleton in its sample. The chain employs TRBV7-9 and TRBJ2-5; TRBD1 matches at 9 bases. Per the germline V gene, CDR1 is SEHNR and CDR2 is FQNEAQ (reference sequence). After removal of 6 bases from V and 3 bases from J, the junction contained 14 bases not matched to a gene. The CDR3 spans 17 residues. Written as DNA, the CDR3 is TGTGCCAGCAGGCGCCCCCCGGGACAGGGCCGAGAAGAGACCCAGTACTTC. Translation gives CASRRPPGQGREETQYF.

The rearrangement joins TRBV7-9 to TRBJ2-3, with TRBD2 matching 12 bases. Germline loops: CDR1 SEHNR, CDR2 FQNEAQ (reference sequence). The junction had 3 bases not matched to a gene; V was cut back by 4 bases and J by 4 bases. The CDR3 is 15 residues long. DNA of the CDR3: TGTGCCAGCAGCTCGACTAGCGGGAGCGCAGATACGCAGTATTTT. Its translation is CASSSTSGSADTQYF. The full variable domain, its missing parts supplied by reference TRBV7-9 and TRBJ2-3, is DTGVSQNPRHKITKRGQNVTFRCDPISEHNRLYWYRQTLGQGPEFLTYFQNEAQLEKSRLLSDRFSAERPKGSFSTLEIQRTEQGDSAMYLCASSSTSGSADTQYFGPGTRLTVL.

This chain uses TRBV29-1 with TRBJ2-1, with 7 bases fitting TRBD2. The CDR3 extends over 14 amino acids. The junction had 7 bases not matched to a gene; V was cut back by 2 bases and J by 6 bases. Germline V gives CDR1 SQVTM, CDR2 ANQGSEA. CDR3 in amino acids: CSVESLAEGNEQFF. CDR3 nucleotides: TGCAGCGTTGAATCTCTAGCGGAGGGCAATGAGCAGTTCTTC.

The V call is TRBV2, the J call TRBJ1-4, with 9 bases aligning to TRBD1. J was trimmed by 3 bases and V by 6 bases; bases with no gene match: 8. The CDR3 is made up of 16 amino acids. Germline lookup yields CDR1 SNHLY and CDR2 FYNNEI. The CDR3: CASRGQGGVANEKLFF. The CDR3 DNA sequence: TGTGCCAGCAGGGGACAGGGCGGGGTAGCTAATGAAAAACTGTTTTTT.

CDR3 in amino acids: CASSEGLTEAFF. The CDR3 DNA is TGTGCCAGCAGTGAAGGGCTTACTGAAGCTTTCTTT. The genes are TRBV25-1 and TRBJ1-1; D not certain. This CDR3 is 12 amino acids long. V was trimmed by 2 bases and J by 5 bases, leaving 6 bases between them. Per the germline V gene, CDR1 is MGHDK and CDR2 is SYGVNS.

This rearrangement joins TRBV10-2 to TRBJ2-1; TRBD1 might be the D (5 bases). This CDR3 is built from 12 residues. Trimming removed 7 bases at V and 7 bases at J, with 11 bases between. Germline CDR1 reads WSHSY; CDR2 reads SAAADI. DNA for the CDR3: TGCGCCAGCAAGACAGCCCTAAATGAGCAGTTCTTC. This gives the protein CASKTALNEQFF.

The chain uses TRBV5-1 and TRBJ2-7; the D gene is possibly TRBD1 (6 bases). The V gene lost 1 base and the J gene lost 3 bases, with 11 bases spanning the gap. Germline CDR1 SGHRS, CDR2 YFSETQ. The CDR3 extends over 14 amino acids. The CDR3 DNA sequence: TGCGCCAGCAGCTTGAGTTGGACAGACTACGAGCAGTACTTC. This sequence encodes CASSLSWTDYEQYF.

The rearrangement uses TRBV11-2 and TRBJ2-1; TRBD2 aligns across 13 bases. Trimming at V came to 3 bases and at J to 9 bases, leaving 2 bases not matched to a gene. The CDR3 extends over 14 amino acids. Germline V gene lookup returns CDR1 SGHAT and CDR2 FQNNGV. The CDR3 DNA reads TGTGCCAGCAGCTTTGGACTAGCGGGAGCTGAGCAGTTCTTC. This codes for CASSFGLAGAEQFF.

V is TRBV5-1 and J is TRBJ2-1; TRBD2 matches at 16 bases. The CDR3 loop spans 17 amino acids. The germline gives CDR1 SGHRS, CDR2 YFSETQ. V gave up 0 bases and J gave up 15 bases; unmatched junction bases: 12. This CDR3 reads CASSLGPGLAGGRRTFF. The CDR3 nucleotides read TGCGCCAGCAGCTTGGGACCGGGACTAGCGGGAGGGAGACGGACGTTCTTC.

This clone has just a few counts. The genes are TRBV4-1 and TRBJ1-1; D possibly corresponds to TRBD1 (5 bases). This CDR3 is built from 15 residues. Trimming removed 0 bases at V and 1 base at J, with 9 bases between. CDR1 and CDR2 (germline): MGHRA, YSYEKL. CDR3 loop: CASSQEPGWNTEAFF. The CDR3 DNA follows: TGCGCCAGCAGCCAAGAGCCAGGGTGGAACACTGAAGCTTTCTTT.

The genes are TRBV10-3 and TRBJ1-5; TRBD1 matches 9 bases. V shed 10 bases, J shed 0 bases, and the junction held 13 bases outside the gene matches. The CDR3 covers 17 residues. CDR1 is ENHRY and CDR2 is SYGVKD in the germline V gene. The CDR3, as DNA: TGTGCCAACAGGGACAGGGTACCATTTTATAGCAATCAGCCCCAGCATTTT. Amino acids: CANRDRVPFYSNQPQHF.

Only a few counts were recorded for this clone. The rearrangement links TRBV6-5 to TRBJ1-5, with TRBD1 matching over 7 bases. Unmatched junction bases numbered 6, after V lost 6 bases and J lost 1 base. CDR3 length: 15 residues. The germline gives CDR1 MNHEY, CDR2 SVGAGI. The CDR3 sequence is CASSDRARSNQPQHF. CDR3 nucleotides: TGTGCCAGCAGCGACAGGGCCAGGAGCAATCAGCCCCAGCATTTT.

This chain joins TRBV11-2 and TRBJ2-7; D not certain. The V end lost 1 base, the J end lost 4 bases, and 14 bases lay between the germline ends. The germline V gene encodes CDR1 SGHAT and CDR2 FQNNGV. CDR3 size: 15 residues. The CDR3 protein is CASSLGVTSNYEQYF. DNA for the CDR3: TGTGCCAGCAGCTTAGGAGTAACCTCAAATTACGAGCAGTACTTC.

The chain links TRBV6-6 to TRBJ1-2; possible D gene TRBD1, 5 bases. Trimming removed 6 bases at V and 3 bases at J, with 8 bases between. Germline V gives CDR1 MNHNY, CDR2 SVGAGI (reference sequence). This CDR3 comprises 12 residues. This chain's CDR3 is CASSPGDYGYTF. The CDR3 nucleotides are TGTGCCAGCAGCCCGGGGGACTATGGCTACACCTTC.

V is TRBV29-1 and J is TRBJ1-1; D gene unclear. The CDR3 contains 14 residues. Trimming took off 4 bases at V and 4 bases at J, with 16 bases between the two ends. Germline V gives CDR1 SQVTM, CDR2 ANQGSEA. Here the CDR3 DNA reads TGCAGCGTTGGTCGGGAAGGGCCAGTCACTGAAGCTTTCTTT. This codes for CSVGREGPVTEAFF.

The J gene is TRBJ2-7, the V gene TRBV6-1; TRBD1 agrees at 7 bases. CDR1 and CDR2 from the germline V gene are MNHNS and SASEGT. Trimming at V came to 5 bases and at J to 3 bases, leaving 4 bases not matched to a gene. This CDR3 has 13 amino acids. In DNA form, the CDR3 reads TGTGCCAGCAGTAACAGGGGCTTCTACGAGCAGTACTTC. It encodes CASSNRGFYEQYF.

V gene TRBV18 combines with J gene TRBJ2-7; weak D call: TRBD1 (6 bases). From germline, CDR1 is KGHSH and CDR2 LQKENI. V lost 2 bases and J 5 bases, leaving 13 bases between the germline ends. The CDR3 sequence is 14 residues long. CDR3 in amino acids: CASSPFPGADEQYF. The DNA of the CDR3 is TGTGCCAGCTCACCATTTCCAGGGGCGGACGAGCAGTACTTC. Variable domain in full (rest from reference TRBV18 and TRBJ2-7): NAGVMQNPRHLVRRRGQEARLRCSPMKGHSHVYWYRQLPEEGLKFMVYLQKENIIDESGMPKERFSAEFPKEGPSILRIQQVVRGDSAAYFCASSPFPGADEQYFGPGTRLTVT.

This chain uses TRBV5-4 with TRBJ1-5; D uncertain. Trimming removed 2 bases from V and 3 bases from J, with 9 bases in between. The CDR3 has 14 residues. Germline-derived CDR1 and CDR2 are SGHNT and YYREEE (reference sequence). The CDR3 DNA reads as TGTGCCAGCAGCTTACCGGGAAACAATCAGCCCCAGCATTTT. Encoded protein: CASSLPGNNQPQHF.

The chain links TRBV19 to TRBJ2-1, with 11 bases that match TRBD1. Germline assignment: CDR1 LNHDA and CDR2 SQIVND (reference sequence). V dropped 9 bases and J dropped 8; count of bases not matched to a gene: 6. The CDR3 is 13 residues long. The CDR3, as DNA: TGTGCCAGCGCGGACAGGGGGCTCGATGAGCAGTTCTTC. This sequence encodes CASADRGLDEQFF.